Each of the 15 T cell receptor beta chains below was sequenced from the same sample in a study of T-cell memory formation after mild COVID-19. TCRdb redid the calling of the 5' RACE reads with MiXCR, one entry per CDR3 protein. The sample includes 200,000 to 300,000 distinct CDR3 sequences, 15% of them seen just once. The sequenced material came from PBMCs or a T cell subset sorted from them (not recorded which). Receptor source: an adult woman who had mild COVID-19 (a few samples of this study predate the infection). Cell type and time point are not known.

This clonotype was seen a few times. The chain employs TRBV5-1 and TRBJ1-6, with TRBD1 matching 8 bases. CDR3 size: 15 residues. Germline CDR1 SGHRS, CDR2 YFSETQ. With V trimmed by 0 bases and J by 11 bases, 7 bases remained unmatched. The CDR3 DNA is TGCGCCAGCAGCTTGGGGGACAGGTCTGGCGCACCCCTCCACTTT. Residues: CASSLGDRSGAPLHF.

The chain joins TRBV7-9 to TRBJ2-1; 7 bases are shared with TRBD2. V dropped 5 bases and J dropped 2; count of bases not matched to a gene: 12. Germline CDR1 SEHNR, CDR2 FQNEAQ (reference sequence). This CDR3 comprises 17 residues. The CDR3 sequence is CASSPRGVRPTYNEQFF. Written as DNA, the CDR3 is TGTGCCAGCAGCCCACGGGGGGTTCGACCCACCTACAATGAGCAGTTCTTC. Full variable domain (rest looked up from reference TRBV7-9 and TRBJ2-1): DTGVSQNPRHKITKRGQNVTFRCDPISEHNRLYWYRQTLGQGPEFLTYFQNEAQLEKSRLLSDRFSAERPKGSFSTLEIQRTEQGDSAMYLCASSPRGVRPTYNEQFFGPGTRLTVL.

There are many counts of this clonotype. The DNA for the CDR3 is TGCGCCAGCAGCACCGGGACCCTATTAGGAGATACGCAGTATTTT. It translates to CASSTGTLLGDTQYF. J is TRBJ2-3 and V is TRBV5-1, with D perhaps given as TRBD1 or TRBD2 (5 bases each). CDR1 SGHRS and CDR2 YFSETQ come from the germline V gene. Trimming cost V 4 bases and J 5 bases, with 17 bases left between them. The CDR3 runs to 15 residues.

This clonotype was picked up a small number of times. The gene calls are TRBV10-3 and TRBJ2-7, with D perhaps TRBD2 (5 bases). Trimming left V 0 bases short and J 5 bases short, with 11 bases between. Germline V gene lookup returns CDR1 ENHRY and CDR2 SYGVKD. The CDR3 has 14 amino acids. As DNA, the CDR3 is TGTGCCATCAGTGAGTCGCGAGGGATCGACGAGCAGTACTTC. It codes for CAISESRGIDEQYF.

The table lists this clonotype with many counts. The chain joins TRBV12-3 or TRBV12-4 to TRBJ2-1; TRBD2 matches 9 bases. V trimming: 1 base; J trimming: 8 bases; junction bases outside the gene matches: 3. The CDR3 consists of 14 residues. As DNA, the CDR3 is TGTGCCAGCAGTTTAGTAGCGGGAGTACATGAGCAGTTCTTC. It is translated as CASSLVAGVHEQFF.

This chain joins TRBV24-1 and TRBJ1-1, with a possible D match to TRBD1 (6 bases). Trimming removed 4 bases at V and 6 bases at J, with 17 bases between. The CDR3 is 15 residues long. Germline CDR1 reads KGHDR; CDR2 reads SFDVKD. In DNA, the CDR3 is TGTGCCACCAGTGAATCACAGGGAGGTTCAGCTGAAGCTTTCTTT. This translates into CATSESQGGSAEAFF.

This clonotype came up a few times. This chain joins TRBV5-1 and TRBJ2-2; D gene ambiguous. Germline V gene data show CDR1 as SGHRS and CDR2 as YFSETQ. The CDR3 is 15 residues long. V was shortened by 0 bases and J by 1 base, with 7 bases between the two germline ends. DNA of the CDR3: TGCGCCAGCAGCTTGGACCGGTTGAACACCGGGGAGCTGTTTTTT. Protein sequence: CASSLDRLNTGELFF.

This clonotype was seen many times. CDR3 in amino acids: CASSQDLAGGAREDTQYF. CDR3 bases: TGTGCCAGCAGCCAAGATCTTGCGGGGGGGGCCCGTGAAGATACGCAGTATTTT. This chain uses TRBV4-2 with TRBJ2-3, with 9 bases that match TRBD2. From germline, CDR1 is LGHNA and CDR2 YNFKEQ. The CDR3 contains 18 residues. V lost 0 bases and J lost 5; bases outside the gene matches: 12.

This chain links TRBV10-3 with TRBJ2-7, with 10 bases that match TRBD1. The trim removed 10 bases at V and 0 bases at J, leaving 6 bases unmatched. Per germline, CDR1 ENHRY and CDR2 SYGVKD. The CDR3 extends over 14 amino acids. The CDR3 sequence is CATARTGGSYEQYF. The CDR3 bases are TGTGCCACCGCCCGGACAGGGGGCTCCTACGAGCAGTACTTC.

The chain is built from TRBV6-5 and TRBJ2-6, with D unresolved. This CDR3 has 16 residues. Germline V lookup: CDR1 MNHEY, CDR2 SVGAGI. V lost 0 bases and J 0 bases, leaving 6 bases between the germline ends. The CDR3 reads CASSYSRRSGANVLTF. CDR3 bases: TGTGCCAGCAGTTACTCACGGCGCTCTGGGGCCAACGTCCTGACTTTC.

The chain recombines TRBV19 with TRBJ2-1, with 7 positions matching TRBD2. The CDR3 covers 12 residues. CDR1 and CDR2 (germline): LNHDA, SQIVND (reference sequence). This chain's CDR3 is CASGGFGNEQFF. The CDR3 bases are TGTGCTTCGGGGGGATTTGGTAATGAGCAGTTCTTC. The complete variable domain, with remaining parts taken from reference TRBV19 and TRBJ2-1, reads DGGITQSPKYLFRKEGQNVTLSCEQNLNHDAMYWYRQDPGQGLRLIYYSQIVNDFQKGDIAEGYSVSREKKESFPLTVTSAQKNPTAFYLCASGGFGNEQFFGPGTRLTVL.

The J gene is TRBJ2-3, the V gene TRBV6-5; tentatively, D is TRBD2 (5 bases). CDR1 and CDR2 from the germline V gene are MNHEY and SVGAGI. The CDR3 loop spans 16 amino acids. Trimming took 1 base from V and 5 from J, leaving 16 bases between them. CDR3 DNA: TGTGCCAGCAGTTACTACGGGGTTAGGGTCGGAGATACGCAGTATTTT. Translated, it gives CASSYYGVRVGDTQYF.

This clonotype was detected a few times. The gene calls are TRBV24-1 and TRBJ2-7, with a possible D match to TRBD2 (6 bases). The CDR3 contains 13 residues. CDR1 and CDR2 (germline): KGHDR, SFDVKD. Deletions cut 5 bases from V and 3 bases from J, with 10 bases between. In DNA, the CDR3 is TGTGCCACCAGTGGGGGGACTTACTACGAGCAGTACTTC. Protein product: CATSGGTYYEQYF.

Here the CDR3 DNA reads TGTGCCAGCAGCCTAACGGGGGGGGCTTACTACAATGAGCAGTTCTTC. Its translation: CASSLTGGAYYNEQFF. This sequence joins TRBV3-1 and TRBJ2-1; TRBD2 matches at 8 bases. The ends lost 4 bases at V and 3 bases at J; junction bases unmatched: 8. The CDR3 spans 16 residues. Germline lookup yields CDR1 LGHDT and CDR2 YNNKEL (reference sequence).

This clonotype appeared a few times. V is TRBV20-1 and J is TRBJ2-1, with 7 positions matching TRBD2. The CDR3 extends over 16 amino acids. Germline CDR1 and CDR2: DFQATT and SNEGSKA (reference sequence). V gave up 5 bases and J gave up 0 bases; unmatched junction bases: 10. Written as DNA, the CDR3 is TGCAGTGCTTGGCCCGGGGGGACCAGCTCCTACAATGAGCAGTTCTTC. This encodes CSAWPGGTSSYNEQFF.